One TCR beta chain is described in this entry. TCRdb reanalysed the RT-PCR reads using MiXCR and keeps one entry per CDR3 protein. The sample lists hundreds of thousands of distinct CDR3 sequences, 14% occurring once. Losses at the gene ends were 6 bases for V and 3 bases for J; bases not matched to a gene: 8. CDR3 length equals 15 residues. Per germline, CDR1 SQVTM and CDR2 ANQGSEA. The sample consisted of memory CD4+ T cells from blood. The V gene is TRBV29-1, the J gene TRBJ1-3, with 10 bases that match TRBD1. The source is a female donor in good health, serving as a healthy control. This CDR3 reads CSVRVGTGDGNTIYF. CDR3 sequence (DNA): TGCAGCGTCCGCGTCGGGACAGGGGATGGAAACACCATATATTTT.